The clone carrying this TCR beta chain was recorded a few times. Per germline, CDR1 MNHNY and CDR2 SVGAGI (reference sequence). There are 13 residues in the CDR3. Trimming pared 6 bases from V and 4 bases from J, leaving 12 bases between. These data belong to a study of shared clonotypes between healthy human individuals. Generated by immunoSEQ multiplex PCR, the TCRdb table keeps only in-frame clones and is missing some. Among under 200,000 clones, over 85% were seen once, and the ten largest hold about 0.067%. The chain couples TRBV6-6 to TRBJ1-2, with D uncertain. Material: naive CD4+ T cells sorted from blood. Stated subset: CD45RA+ positively selected. This clonotype originated in a woman aged 25 to 39 in good health. CDR3 in DNA: TGTGCCAGCAGCGCAGATCTACGCTATGGCTACACCTTC. Translated: CASSADLRYGYTF.